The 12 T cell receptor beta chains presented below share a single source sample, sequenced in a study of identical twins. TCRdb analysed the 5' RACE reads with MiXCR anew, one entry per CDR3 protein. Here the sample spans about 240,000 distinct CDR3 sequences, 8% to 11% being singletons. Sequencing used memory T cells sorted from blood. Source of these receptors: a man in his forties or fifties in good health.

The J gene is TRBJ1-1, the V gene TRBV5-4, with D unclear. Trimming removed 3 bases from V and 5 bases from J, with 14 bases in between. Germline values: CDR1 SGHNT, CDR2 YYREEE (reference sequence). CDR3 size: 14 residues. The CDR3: CASSSALERTEAFF. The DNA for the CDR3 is TGTGCCAGCAGCTCGGCCCTTGAACGGACTGAAGCTTTCTTT.

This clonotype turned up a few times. The CDR3 coding sequence is TGCGCCAGCAGTTTACAGCGAAACTATGGCTACACCTTC. It encodes CASSLQRNYGYTF. J is TRBJ1-2 and V is TRBV10-2; D not certain. The V gene lost 5 bases and the J gene lost 2 bases, with 9 bases spanning the gap. The CDR3 contains 13 residues. Germline lookup yields CDR1 WSHSY and CDR2 SAAADI.

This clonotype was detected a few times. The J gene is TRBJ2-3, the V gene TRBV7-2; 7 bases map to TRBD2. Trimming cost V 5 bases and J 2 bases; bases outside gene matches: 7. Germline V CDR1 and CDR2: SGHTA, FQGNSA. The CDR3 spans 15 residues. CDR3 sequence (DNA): TGTGCCAGCAGCCCCCGAGCGGGGATCACAGATACGCAGTATTTT. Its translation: CASSPRAGITDTQYF.

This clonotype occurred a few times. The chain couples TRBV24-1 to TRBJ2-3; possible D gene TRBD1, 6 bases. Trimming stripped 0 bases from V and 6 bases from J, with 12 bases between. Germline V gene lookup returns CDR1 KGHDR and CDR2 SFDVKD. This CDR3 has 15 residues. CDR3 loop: CATSDLSKQGDTQYF. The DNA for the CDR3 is TGTGCCACCAGTGATTTGTCCAAACAGGGTGATACGCAGTATTTT.

CDR3 in DNA: TGTGCCAGCAGCTCACCCGGGACAGCCTACACCGGGGAGCTGTTTTTT. Translated, it gives CASSSPGTAYTGELFF. This sequence joins TRBV7-9 and TRBJ2-2, with TRBD1 matching 7 bases. The germline V gene has CDR1 SEHNR and CDR2 FQNEAQ (reference sequence). The CDR3 has 16 residues. V lost 4 bases, J lost 3 bases, and 8 bases stayed unmatched.

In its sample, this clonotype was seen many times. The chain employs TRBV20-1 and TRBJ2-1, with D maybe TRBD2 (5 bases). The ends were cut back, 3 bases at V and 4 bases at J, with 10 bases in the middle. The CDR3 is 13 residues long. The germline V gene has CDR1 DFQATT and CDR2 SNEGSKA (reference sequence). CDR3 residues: CSASLAYYNEQFF. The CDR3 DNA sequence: TGCAGTGCTAGTTTAGCGTATTACAATGAGCAGTTCTTC.

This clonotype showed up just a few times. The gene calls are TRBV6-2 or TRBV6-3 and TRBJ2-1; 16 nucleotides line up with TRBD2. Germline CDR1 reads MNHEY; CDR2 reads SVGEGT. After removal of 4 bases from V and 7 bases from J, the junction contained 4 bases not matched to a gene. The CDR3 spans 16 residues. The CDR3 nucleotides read TGTGCCAGCAGTTCGGGACTAGCGGGAGGGCTTAATGAGCAGTTCTTC. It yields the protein CASSSGLAGGLNEQFF.

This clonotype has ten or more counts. CDR3 region: CASSPLGAGGPETQYF. The DNA for the CDR3 is TGCGCCAGCAGCCCCCTAGGAGCGGGAGGGCCGGAGACCCAGTACTTC. V and J are TRBV4-3 and TRBJ2-5, with 10 bases lining up with TRBD2. Trimming cost V 4 bases and J 5 bases; bases outside gene matches: 10. CDR1 and CDR2 from the germline V gene are LGHNA and YSLEER. The CDR3 is made up of 16 amino acids.

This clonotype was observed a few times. The CDR3: CSARDNRGPRSYTF. DNA for the CDR3: TGCAGTGCTAGAGATAACAGGGGCCCCCGTAGCTACACCTTC. The chain has TRBV20-1 and TRBJ1-2, with TRBD1 matching 7 bases. The CDR3 has 14 amino acids. Germline V lookup: CDR1 DFQATT, CDR2 SNEGSKA (reference sequence). The ends lost 0 bases at V and 9 bases at J; junction bases unmatched: 10.

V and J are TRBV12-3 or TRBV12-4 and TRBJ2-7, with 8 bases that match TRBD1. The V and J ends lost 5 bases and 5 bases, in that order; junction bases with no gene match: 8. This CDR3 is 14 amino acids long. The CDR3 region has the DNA TGTGCCAGCAGTACAACCGACAGGGGCGACGAGCAGTACTTC. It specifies CASSTTDRGDEQYF.

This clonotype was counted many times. CDR3: CASSLVPGAYGNTIYF. The CDR3 nucleotides read TGTGCCAGCAGCTTAGTTCCGGGGGCGTATGGAAACACCATATATTTT. The chain recombines TRBV7-8 with TRBJ1-3; a weak D match, TRBD1 (6 bases). CDR1 and CDR2 (germline): SGHVS, FQNEAQ. CDR3 size: 16 residues. Between the trimmed V and J ends, which lost 1 base and 3 bases, there was a span of 13 bases.

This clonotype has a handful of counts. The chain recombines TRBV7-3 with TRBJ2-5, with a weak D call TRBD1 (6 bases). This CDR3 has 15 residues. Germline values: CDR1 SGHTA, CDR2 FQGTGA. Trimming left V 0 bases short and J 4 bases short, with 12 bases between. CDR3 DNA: TGTGCCAGCAGCTTAACGGATGGGACAAGAGAGACCCAGTACTTC. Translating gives CASSLTDGTRETQYF.